This is a list of T cell receptor beta chains from one sample in a study of cytomegalovirus exposure and HLA in healthy donors. Using immunoSEQ multiplex PCR, the repertoire was profiled, and TCRdb retains in-frame clones only, with some absent. This table has around 180,000 clones, roughly 80% appearing once. Sequenced material: PBMCs. The receptors shown here come from a male donor in good health and CMV-seronegative. Both conserved end residues are part of each CDR3. D genes are given only for firm matches. The listing skips clone size in some rows; elsewhere it reads once, few, many or a size class.

CDR3aa	CDR3nt	d_gene	abundance	j_gene	v_gene
CASSPQAGSSYNEQFF	TGTGCCAGCAGCCCTCAAGCGGGGAGCTCCTACAATGAGCAGTTCTTC	TRBD2	.	TRBJ2-1	TRBV9
CASSRDRGKDTEAFF	TGTGCCAGCAGCCGAGACAGGGGGAAGGACACTGAAGCTTTCTTT	TRBD1	.	TRBJ1-1	TRBV9
CASSFGDRDRGYTF	TGTGCCAGCAGCTTCGGGGACAGGGATCGGGGCTACACCTTC	TRBD1	.	TRBJ1-2	TRBV5-4
CASSFEGVHGTDTQYF	TGTGCCAGCAGCTTCGAGGGGGTACACGGCACAGATACGCAGTATTTT	.	.	TRBJ2-3	TRBV7-8
CASSSGQGYEAFF	TGTGCCAGCAGCTCGGGACAGGGATATGAAGCTTTCTTT	TRBD1	few	TRBJ1-1	TRBV7-8
CSVHGAGGDGYTF	TGCAGCGTCCACGGGGCAGGGGGCGATGGCTACACCTTC	TRBD1	once	TRBJ1-2	TRBV29-1
CASLGQGKTEAFF	TGTGCCAGCCTCGGACAGGGGAAGACTGAAGCTTTCTTT	TRBD1	.	TRBJ1-1	TRBV6-5
CASSRVTDYNEQFF	TGCGCCAGCAGCCGGGTCACGGACTACAATGAGCAGTTCTTC	.	.	TRBJ2-1	TRBV5-1
CASSMFTGELFF	TGTGCCAGCAGCATGTTCACCGGGGAGCTGTTTTTT	.	.	TRBJ2-2	TRBV6-1
CASSGPRAGGVNTIYF	TGTGCCAGCAGTGGTCCTAGGGCAGGGGGCGTAAACACCATATATTTT	TRBD1	.	TRBJ1-3	TRBV7-9
CASNPPGGEQYF	TGTGCCAGCAACCCCCCCGGCGGGGAGCAGTACTTC	.	.	TRBJ2-7	TRBV6-5
CASSLTGELFF	TGTGCCAGCAGTCTCACCGGGGAGCTGTTTTTT	.	.	TRBJ2-2	TRBV25-1
CASSVTGGQETQYF	TGTGCCAGCAGCGTAACTGGGGGGCAAGAGACCCAGTACTTC	.	.	TRBJ2-5	TRBV9
CASSMGGGEEGYIQYF	TGTGCCAGTAGTATGGGCGGGGGGGAAGAAGGGTACATTCAGTACTTC	TRBD2	.	TRBJ2-4	TRBV19
CASRGVASGNSGANVLTF	TGTGCCAGCAGGGGGGTGGCTAGCGGTAACTCTGGGGCCAACGTCCTGACTTTC	TRBD2	.	TRBJ2-6	TRBV25-1